A single sample is the source of the 30 T cell receptor beta chains below, sequenced in a study of blood T cell repertoires in COVID-19. Here immunoSEQ multiplex PCR was the method, and the copy in TCRdb shows in-frame clones only, minus some. The sample contains some 140,000 clones, 84% of which appear only once. Input material: PBMCs or T cells enriched from blood (not recorded which). The receptors were gathered from a man in his forties with acute COVID-19.

V is TRBV6-5 and J is TRBJ2-1; 7 bases are a match to TRBD1. V lost 10 bases and J lost 2; bases outside the gene matches: 11. The germline V gene encodes CDR1 MNHEY and CDR2 SVGAGI. The CDR3 has 15 residues. The DNA of the CDR3 is TGTGCCACCCATCGTGCCGGGACAGCCTACAATGAGCAGTTCTTC. It specifies CATHRAGTAYNEQFF.

The chain carries TRBV9 and TRBJ1-3, with D perhaps matching TRBD1 (5 bases). Germline CDR1 is SGDLS and CDR2 is YYNGEE. This CDR3 spans 14 amino acids. V was clipped by 5 bases and J by 3 bases, with 12 bases between them. CDR3 bases: TGTGCCAGCAGTGCGACAGACCGTGGAAACACCATATATTTT. Amino acid sequence: CASSATDRGNTIYF.

The V gene is TRBV7-2, the J gene TRBJ1-5; no reliable D call. The CDR3 spans 14 residues. V shed 2 bases and J shed 3 bases, with 8 bases lying between them. The V gene's germline CDR1 is SGHTA and CDR2 FQGNSA. The CDR3 sequence: CASSLIGYNQPQHF. CDR3 DNA: TGTGCCAGCAGCTTAATCGGGTACAATCAGCCCCAGCATTTT.

The chain combines TRBV21-1 with TRBJ1-5; the table's D call TRBD1 went unverified against the DNA. TRBV21-1 is a listed pseudogene. This CDR3 has 15 amino acids. The CDR3 nucleotides read TGTGCCAGCAGCATGACAGGGCGGGGCAATCAGCCCCAGCATTTT. It translates to CASSMTGRGNQPQHF.

The chain employs TRBV7-2 and TRBJ2-7; tentative D call: TRBD1 (6 bases). The CDR3 runs to 13 residues. CDR1 is SGHTA and CDR2 is FQGNSA in the germline V gene. V was clipped by 5 bases and J by 4 bases, with 12 bases between them. The CDR3 DNA is TGTGCCAGCAGCCTGGGACATACTTACGAGCAGTACTTC. Residues: CASSLGHTYEQYF. Based on the CDR3 plus reference TRBV7-2 and TRBJ2-7, the full variable domain is GAGVSQSPSNKVTEKGKDVELRCDPISGHTALYWYRQSLGQGLEFLIYFQGNSAPDKSGLPSDRFSAERTGGSVSTLTIQRTQQEDSAVYLCASSLGHTYEQYFGPGTRLTVT.

The chain carries TRBV5-1 and TRBJ2-2, with D possibly matching TRBD1 (6 bases). V lost 0 bases, J lost 3 bases, and 15 bases lay in between. This CDR3 contains 17 residues. Looked up from germline, CDR1 is SGHRS and CDR2 is YFSETQ. The CDR3 nucleotides are TGCGCCAGCAGCTTGGTGTCGGTGAGGGGGTACACCGGGGAGCTGTTTTTT. Translated: CASSLVSVRGYTGELFF.

This clone was counted between two and nine times. The rearrangement uses TRBV5-6 and TRBJ2-7; a possible D gene is TRBD1 (5 bases). The V gene lost 1 base and the J gene lost 4 bases, with 6 bases spanning the gap. The CDR3 is made up of 12 amino acids. Germline assignment: CDR1 SGHDT and CDR2 YYEEEE. The CDR3 is CASSLTGYEQYF. CDR3 in DNA: TGTGCCAGCAGCTTGACAGGATACGAGCAGTACTTC.

This clone was seen a handful of times. This chain connects TRBV7-9 to TRBJ2-3; 7 nucleotides agree with TRBD2. The CDR3 has 12 amino acids. Germline V gives CDR1 SEHNR, CDR2 FQNEAQ (reference sequence). The V gene end was trimmed by 8 bases and the J gene end by 1 base; junction bases not matched to a gene: 0. CDR3 sequence (DNA): TGTGCCAGCCGGGAGGGCACAGATACGCAGTATTTT. Translating gives CASREGTDTQYF.

The chain joins TRBV10-1 to TRBJ1-1; D possibly corresponds to TRBD1 (6 bases). Trimming left V 2 bases short and J 4 bases short, with 14 bases between. The CDR3 extends over 15 amino acids. Germline CDR1 WNHNN, CDR2 SYGVQD (reference sequence). CDR3 loop: CASSETQGTGTEAFF. In DNA, the CDR3 is TGCGCCAGCAGTGAGACACAGGGAACGGGCACTGAAGCTTTCTTT.

CDR3: CASSYPLSGGFNEQFF. The CDR3 DNA sequence: TGTGCCAGCAGTTACCCTCTTAGCGGGGGGTTCAATGAGCAGTTCTTC. The J gene is TRBJ2-1, the V gene TRBV6-6; TRBD2 matches 10 bases. CDR3 length: 16 residues. The V segment lost 2 bases and the J segment 6 bases; nucleotides outside the gene matches: 7. Germline values: CDR1 MNHNY, CDR2 SVGAGI (reference sequence).

V is TRBV24-1 and J is TRBJ2-1; D is unresolved. Germline V gene data show CDR1 as KGHDR and CDR2 as SFDVKD. V lost 7 bases and J 9 bases, leaving 9 bases between the germline ends. The CDR3 has 11 amino acids. In nucleotides, the CDR3 is TGTGCCACCAGCTCACTCGCTGAGCAGTTCTTC. Translated, it gives CATSSLAEQFF.

The CDR3: CASSLGPGRRGYTF. CDR3 nucleotide sequence: TGTGCCAGCAGCTTAGGTCCAGGTCGTCGGGGCTACACCTTC. This chain connects TRBV7-9 to TRBJ1-2, with D unresolved. The length of the CDR3 is 14 residues. V lost 1 base to trimming and J lost 8 bases, with 14 bases between them. Looked up from germline, CDR1 is SEHNR and CDR2 is FQNEAQ (reference sequence).

The chain recombines TRBV28 with TRBJ1-5; TRBD1 might be the D (5 bases). The CDR3 has 12 residues. Deletions cut 4 bases from V and 7 bases from J, with 8 bases between. Germline CDR1 reads MDHEN; CDR2 reads SYDVKM. CDR3 nucleotide sequence: TGTGCCAGCAGTTCTCGACAGCAGCCCCAGCATTTT. Protein: CASSSRQQPQHF.

This clone showed up just once. The chain recombines TRBV6-5 with TRBJ2-2, with 7 bases lining up with TRBD1. The germline CDR1 and CDR2 sequences are MNHEY and SVGAGI. Trimming removed 6 bases from V and 0 bases from J; junction bases left unmatched: 4. The CDR3 covers 15 residues. This CDR3 is CASSRDRANTGELFF. The CDR3 DNA reads TGTGCCAGCAGCCGGGACAGAGCGAACACCGGGGAGCTGTTTTTT.

The chain carries TRBV27 and TRBJ1-1; D is undetermined. There are 15 residues in the CDR3. V was cut by 1 base and J by 0 bases, with 9 bases left in between. Germline-derived CDR1 and CDR2 are MNHEY and SMNVEV (reference sequence). The CDR3 here is CASSLWGEMNTEAFF. The CDR3 coding sequence is TGTGCCAGCAGTTTATGGGGAGAGATGAACACTGAAGCTTTCTTT.

The chain combines TRBV28 with TRBJ2-7; D remains ambiguous. From germline, CDR1 is MDHEN and CDR2 SYDVKM. This CDR3 has 14 amino acids. Trimming removed 1 base at V and 4 bases at J, with 11 bases between. The CDR3 DNA reads as TGTGCCAGCAGTTTATATTCAGTACTATACGAGCAGTACTTC. Translated, it gives CASSLYSVLYEQYF.

The chain recombines TRBV2 with TRBJ2-5, with a possible D match to TRBD2 (6 bases). Looked up from germline, CDR1 is SNHLY and CDR2 is FYNNEI. The CDR3 extends over 13 amino acids. With 4 bases removed from V and 5 bases from J, the gap between germline ends came to 11 bases. The CDR3 nucleotides read TGTGCCAGCAGTGGAGTGGGGAGGGAGACCCAGTACTTC. It specifies CASSGVGRETQYF.

This clone was observed a few times. This chain uses TRBV11-2 with TRBJ1-6, with 7 positions matching TRBD1. Germline CDR1 and CDR2: SGHAT and FQNNGV. The CDR3 covers 15 residues. Trimming cost V 5 bases and J 7 bases; bases outside gene matches: 8. The CDR3: CASSITTGNNSPLHF. The CDR3 region has the DNA TGTGCCAGCAGCATAACGACAGGGAACAATTCACCCCTCCACTTT.

The chain has TRBV9 and TRBJ2-7; tentatively, D is TRBD2 (6 bases). This CDR3 comprises 14 residues. Germline V lookup: CDR1 SGDLS, CDR2 YYNGEE. V was trimmed by 2 bases and J by 7 bases, leaving 16 bases between them. Here the CDR3 reads CASSVAVGSGEQYF. The DNA of the CDR3 is TGTGCCAGCAGCGTTGCTGTTGGGAGCGGGGAGCAGTACTTC.

In this sample, this clone turned up once. V usage is TRBV5-1 and J usage is TRBJ1-1, with 8 nucleotides matching TRBD1. CDR1 and CDR2 (germline): SGHRS, YFSETQ. The CDR3 runs 14 residues. V shed 3 bases and J 1 base; nucleotides not matched to a gene: 2. The chain's CDR3 is CASSSTGENTEAFF. In DNA, the CDR3 is TGCGCCAGCAGCTCGACAGGGGAGAACACTGAAGCTTTCTTT. The whole variable domain, remainder taken from reference TRBV5-1 and TRBJ1-1, is KAGVTQTPRYLIKTRGQQVTLSCSPISGHRSVSWYQQTPGQGLQFLFEYFSETQRNKGNFPGRFSGRQFSNSRSEMNVSTLELGDSALYLCASSSTGENTEAFFGQGTRLTVV.

The chain joins TRBV6-6 to TRBJ2-4; perhaps TRBD1 as D (6 bases). V dropped 7 bases and J dropped 5 bases, with 18 bases sitting between them. The CDR3 contains 15 residues. The germline gives CDR1 MNHNY, CDR2 SVGAGI (reference sequence). CDR3 nucleotides: TGTGCCAGCACCAACGGGGACATTAACGAAAACATTCAGTACTTC. Its translation: CASTNGDINENIQYF.

The chain recombines TRBV2 with TRBJ2-2, with TRBD2 matching 11 bases. In germline, CDR1 is SNHLY, CDR2 FYNNEI. J gave up 3 bases and V 3 bases, and 9 bases lay outside the gene matches. The CDR3 sequence is 18 residues long. CDR3 sequence (DNA): TGTGCCAGCAGTGAGGTAGTAGCGGGGGGGCCCTACACCGGGGAGCTGTTTTTT. Encoded protein: CASSEVVAGGPYTGELFF.

The V call is TRBV28, the J call TRBJ2-2; maybe TRBD1 (6 bases). Germline CDR1 is MDHEN and CDR2 is SYDVKM. The CDR3 spans 13 residues. The V end lost 10 bases, the J end lost 4 bases, and 13 bases lay between the germline ends. CDR3 DNA: TGTGCCACTCGGACAGCGGCCACCGGGGAGCTGTTTTTT. It is translated as CATRTAATGELFF.

V and J are TRBV3-1 (or the pseudogene TRBV3-2) and TRBJ1-5, with D possibly being TRBD1 (6 bases). The CDR3 is 16 residues long. V gave up 6 bases and J gave up 0 bases, with 15 bases separating them. Germline CDR1 is LGHDT and CDR2 is YNNKEL (reference sequence). In nucleotides, the CDR3 is TGTGCCAGCAGACAGGGATGGCCTAATAGCAATCAGCCCCAGCATTTT. Translation gives CASRQGWPNSNQPQHF.

The chain recombines TRBV5-6 with TRBJ1-5; no clear D gene. Germline assignment: CDR1 SGHDT and CDR2 YYEEEE. The CDR3 extends over 14 amino acids. The V and J ends lost 1 base and 3 bases respectively, with 8 bases between them. CDR3: CASSLRGINQPQHF. CDR3 DNA sequence: TGTGCCAGCAGCTTGAGAGGTATCAATCAGCCCCAGCATTTT.

This clone was detected only a few times. The rearrangement joins TRBV29-1 to TRBJ2-2; 7 bases fit TRBD1. The V and J ends lost 7 bases and 6 bases, in that order; junction bases with no gene match: 5. The CDR3 has 12 amino acids. Germline lookup yields CDR1 SQVTM and CDR2 ANQGSEA. CDR3 DNA: TGCAGCGGGGTCCAGGGGGCCGGGGAGCTGTTTTTT. This encodes CSGVQGAGELFF.

This clone was picked up one time. The V gene is TRBV19, the J gene TRBJ2-1; 9 bases align to TRBD2. The CDR3 covers 15 residues. The V gene's germline CDR1 is LNHDA and CDR2 SQIVND (reference sequence). Trimming cost V 8 bases and J 6 bases; bases outside gene matches: 11. The CDR3 DNA is TGTGCCAGTTCCCCGTCTAGCGGGGCCCTCAATGAGCAGTTCTTC. Its protein is CASSPSSGALNEQFF. The full variable domain, rest sourced from reference TRBV19 and TRBJ2-1, is DGGITQSPKYLFRKEGQNVTLSCEQNLNHDAMYWYRQDPGQGLRLIYYSQIVNDFQKGDIAEGYSVSREKKESFPLTVTSAQKNPTAFYLCASSPSSGALNEQFFGPGTRLTVL.

The chain recombines TRBV27 with TRBJ2-7; weak D call: TRBD2 (6 bases). The length of the CDR3 is 13 residues. Trimming removed 8 bases at V and 5 bases at J, with 16 bases between. Germline loops: CDR1 MNHEY, CDR2 SMNVEV (reference sequence). CDR3: CASGTGGTHEQYF. CDR3 sequence (DNA): TGTGCCAGCGGTACTGGGGGGACCCACGAGCAGTACTTC.

The chain is built from TRBV19 and TRBJ1-2, with TRBD1 identical over 7 bases. The CDR3 runs to 14 residues. Germline CDR1 is LNHDA and CDR2 is SQIVND (reference sequence). The ends lost 5 bases at V and 4 bases at J; junction bases unmatched: 7. CDR3 residues: CASSGRTGPYGYTF. As DNA, the CDR3 is TGTGCCAGTAGTGGACGGACAGGACCCTATGGCTACACCTTC.

This clone was counted a few times. The rearrangement joins TRBV5-5 to TRBJ1-1; TRBD1 agrees at 7 bases. The CDR3 loop spans 13 amino acids. Germline V gene data show CDR1 as SGHKS and CDR2 as YYEKEE (reference sequence). V was pared by 4 bases and J by 2 bases, with 2 bases of the junction left unmatched. The CDR3 reads CASSDRVNTEAFF. The CDR3 DNA sequence: TGTGCCAGCAGCGACAGGGTTAACACTGAAGCTTTCTTT.